This T cell receptor beta chain comes out of a study of T cell responses to AZD1222 COVID-19 vaccine. Findings and limits, study-wide: At study baseline, merely roughly 6 AZD1222 recipients were seropositive. Every sample of the repertoires postdated the peak T cell response.

Turning to this clone: What it binds is unknown.

Per germline, CDR1 SQVTM and CDR2 ANQGSEA. V dropped 5 bases and J dropped 3 bases, with 13 bases sitting between them. The CDR3 is made up of 13 amino acids. Produced via immunoSEQ multiplex PCR; TCRdb's table is partial and in-frame only. There are about 97,000 clones in the sample; roughly 84% occur only once, and roughly 2.8% lies in the top ten. The gene calls are TRBV29-1 and TRBJ1-1; weak D call: TRBD1 (5 bases). The origin of this receptor is an adult in good health. The source material was peripheral blood, sampled on day 0 of AZD1222 vaccination. In DNA, the CDR3 is TGCAGCGTTCTTTCAGGGTTAGACACTGAAGCTTTCTTT. It specifies CSVLSGLDTEAFF.